A single sample gave rise to the 22 T cell receptor beta chains below, sequenced in a study of T cells in Graves' hyperthyroidism and ophthalmopathy. Authors of the study amplified TCR beta CDR3 regions from RNA transcripts. HTBI primers were used for first-round RT-PCR of the TCR CDR3. Each CDR3 protein is one row after TCRdb ran MiXCR on the multiplex PCR reads. The sample contains 750,000 to 900,000 distinct CDR3 sequences, 38% of which appear only once. Sequences were obtained from blood. These receptors were obtained from a man between 18 and 35 years old with Graves' hyperthyroidism.

The chain couples TRBV7-2 to TRBJ1-5; 7 positions match TRBD1. The germline V gene has CDR1 SGHTA and CDR2 FQGNSA. Trimming cost V 5 bases and J 3 bases; bases outside gene matches: 10. The CDR3 covers 16 residues. The CDR3: CASSPYSTGLNQPQHF. DNA for the CDR3: TGTGCCAGCAGCCCCTACTCGACAGGGCTCAATCAGCCCCAGCATTTT.

The rearrangement links TRBV9 to TRBJ2-7; tentative D call: TRBD1 (6 bases). The germline V gene has CDR1 SGDLS and CDR2 YYNGEE. CDR3 size: 15 residues. Trimming left V 4 bases short and J 0 bases short, with 14 bases between. This chain's CDR3 is CASSPEGVSSYEQYF. The CDR3 DNA follows: TGTGCCAGCAGCCCCGAGGGGGTGAGCTCCTACGAGCAGTACTTC.

The gene calls are TRBV19 and TRBJ1-5; the D gene is possibly TRBD1 (5 bases). V lost 3 bases and J 0 bases, leaving 18 bases between the germline ends. The germline CDR1 and CDR2 sequences are LNHDA and SQIVND (reference sequence). There are 18 residues in the CDR3. CDR3 nucleotides: TGTGCCAGTAGTATTGAGGCAGGGAAGGGCTATAGCAATCAGCCCCAGCATTTT. Residues: CASSIEAGKGYSNQPQHF. The variable domain in full, with the rest retrieved from reference TRBV19 and TRBJ1-5, is DGGITQSPKYLFRKEGQNVTLSCEQNLNHDAMYWYRQDPGQGLRLIYYSQIVNDFQKGDIAEGYSVSREKKESFPLTVTSAQKNPTAFYLCASSIEAGKGYSNQPQHFGDGTRLSIL.

This clonotype was counted ten times or more. The chain employs TRBV7-9 and TRBJ1-4, with D tentatively TRBD1 (5 bases). The V gene's germline CDR1 is SEHNR and CDR2 FQNEAQ (reference sequence). The CDR3 has 13 residues. Deletions cut 8 bases from V and 5 bases from J, with 12 bases between. CDR3 DNA sequence: TGTGCCAGCGTCGGGACGGACAATGAAAAACTGTTTTTT. Translating gives CASVGTDNEKLFF. Variable domain in full (rest from reference TRBV7-9 and TRBJ1-4): DTGVSQNPRHKITKRGQNVTFRCDPISEHNRLYWYRQTLGQGPEFLTYFQNEAQLEKSRLLSDRFSAERPKGSFSTLEIQRTEQGDSAMYLCASVGTDNEKLFFGSGTQLSVL.

This clonotype was detected many times. J is TRBJ2-7 and V is TRBV25-1; TRBD1 aligns across 7 bases. The V gene end was trimmed by 1 base and the J gene end by 6 bases; junction bases not matched to a gene: 9. The germline V gene encodes CDR1 MGHDK and CDR2 SYGVNS. This CDR3 comprises 15 residues. CDR3 region: CASSESWGQRPEQYF. The CDR3 nucleotides read TGTGCCAGCAGTGAATCTTGGGGACAGCGGCCCGAGCAGTACTTC.

CDR3 nucleotides: TGTGCCAGCAGCCAGACACAAACCTACGAGCAGTACTTC. The encoded protein is CASSQTQTYEQYF. The genes are TRBV7-2 and TRBJ2-7; D unclear. The CDR3 has 13 residues. V lost 5 bases and J lost 2, with 10 bases in between. Germline assignment: CDR1 SGHTA and CDR2 FQGNSA.

This clonotype appeared many times. V gene TRBV7-9 combines with J gene TRBJ2-5; D possibly corresponds to TRBD1 (8 bases). The CDR3 loop spans 16 amino acids. Germline V lookup: CDR1 SEHNR, CDR2 FQNEAQ (reference sequence). The V end was cut by 4 bases, the J end by 5 bases, with 20 bases between. CDR3 bases: TGTGCCAGCAGCTCCGGACAGGGAGGGGGTTATGAGACCCAGTACTTC. Protein sequence: CASSSGQGGGYETQYF.

The J gene is TRBJ1-3, the V gene TRBV25-1, with a possible D match to TRBD1 (5 bases). CDR3 length: 16 residues. Trimming cost V 6 bases and J 3 bases, with 18 bases left between them. The germline CDR1 and CDR2 sequences are MGHDK and SYGVNS. The CDR3 DNA follows: TGTGCCAGCAGGCATCAGGGTTTCAACTATGGAAACACCATATATTTT. The encoded protein is CASRHQGFNYGNTIYF.

This clonotype was seen ten or more times. V and J are TRBV9 and TRBJ1-2; D is unresolved. The V end was cut by 0 bases, the J end by 8 bases, with 17 bases between. This CDR3 has 15 residues. Germline values: CDR1 SGDLS, CDR2 YYNGEE. Here the CDR3 reads CASSVEGFSLKGYTF. The CDR3 DNA reads TGTGCCAGCAGCGTAGAAGGGTTCTCTTTGAAAGGCTACACCTTC.

In its sample, this clonotype was seen a few times. The genes are TRBV5-1 and TRBJ2-7, with 7 bases that match TRBD2. Germline lookup yields CDR1 SGHRS and CDR2 YFSETQ. The CDR3 has 14 amino acids. V lost 3 bases to trimming and J lost 1 base; unmatched junction nucleotides: 4. CDR3 nucleotides: TGCGCCAGCAGCTCGCAGCGGGGTTCCTACGAGCAGTACTTC. This translates into CASSSQRGSYEQYF. Combining the CDR3 with reference TRBV5-1 and TRBJ2-7 gives the whole variable domain KAGVTQTPRYLIKTRGQQVTLSCSPISGHRSVSWYQQTPGQGLQFLFEYFSETQRNKGNFPGRFSGRQFSNSRSEMNVSTLELGDSALYLCASSSQRGSYEQYFGPGTRLTVT.

V is TRBV6-6 and J is TRBJ1-5; perhaps TRBD1 as D (5 bases). Trimming took 6 bases from V and 0 from J, leaving 18 bases between them. Germline values: CDR1 MNHNY, CDR2 SVGAGI (reference sequence). The CDR3 totals 17 residues. The CDR3 here is CASSGIERGYSNQPQHF. The CDR3 coding sequence is TGTGCCAGCAGCGGCATAGAGCGGGGGTATAGCAATCAGCCCCAGCATTTT.

The chain couples TRBV11-2 to TRBJ1-1; D not resolved. This CDR3 contains 14 residues. Germline-derived CDR1 and CDR2 are SGHAT and FQNNGV. Between the trimmed V and J ends, which lost 6 bases and 1 base, there was a span of 12 bases. CDR3 coding DNA: TGTGCCAGCAGTGTTCCTCCAGGGAACACTGAAGCTTTCTTT. Translating gives CASSVPPGNTEAFF.

Of note for this clonotype: This could be a read error, since a much larger clone is one nucleotide away. The CDR3 does not end in the conserved phenylalanine or tryptophan, so this is likely a read error. V gene TRBV29-1 combines with J gene TRBJ1-1; D gene ambiguous. The CDR3 totals 12 residues. The V gene's germline CDR1 is SQVTM and CDR2 ANQGSEA. V dropped 3 bases and J dropped 2 bases, with 7 bases sitting between them. CDR3 in amino acids: CSVDERNTEAFS. The CDR3, as DNA: TGCAGCGTTGATGAAAGAAACACTGAAGCTTTCTCT.

This clonotype came up once. The V gene is TRBV12-3 or TRBV12-4, the J gene TRBJ2-7, with TRBD1 identical over 9 bases. Trimming took 6 bases from V and 5 from J; bases not matched to a gene: 8. The CDR3 is 14 amino acids. CDR3 nucleotide sequence: TGTGCCAGCAGCCTGGGGACAGGGTCGAACGAGCAGTACTTC. This codes for CASSLGTGSNEQYF.

The rearrangement uses TRBV6-5 and TRBJ2-7; 11 bases map to TRBD2. The V gene end was trimmed by 7 bases and the J gene end by 6 bases; junction bases not matched to a gene: 5. CDR1 MNHEY and CDR2 SVGAGI come from the germline V gene. The CDR3 runs 13 residues. The DNA of the CDR3 is TGTGCCAGCAAACTAGCGGGGGAGGGCGAGCAGTACTTC. As protein: CASKLAGEGEQYF.

There are many counts of this clonotype. The chain is built from TRBV6-6 and TRBJ1-2; D is ambiguous. Per the germline V gene, CDR1 is MNHNY and CDR2 is SVGAGI (reference sequence). The V and J ends lost 2 bases and 5 bases respectively, with 6 bases between them. CDR3 length: 12 residues. The CDR3 is CASSYREYGYTF. The CDR3 DNA follows: TGTGCCAGCAGTTACAGGGAATATGGCTACACCTTC.

The chain is built from TRBV29-1 and TRBJ2-7; TRBD2 aligns across 13 bases. CDR1 and CDR2 (germline): SQVTM, ANQGSEA. The CDR3 covers 15 residues. After removal of 4 bases from V and 4 bases from J, the junction contained 7 bases not matched to a gene. The CDR3 DNA follows: TGCAGCGTTGGTGAGGGGACTAGCGGGGCGTACGAGCAGTACTTC. Its protein product is CSVGEGTSGAYEQYF.

This clonotype appeared many times. CDR3 protein: CASSSGTANTGELFF. CDR3 sequence (DNA): TGTGCCAGCAGCTCAGGGACAGCGAACACCGGGGAGCTGTTTTTT. The rearrangement joins TRBV7-2 to TRBJ2-2; TRBD1 agrees at 7 bases. The length of the CDR3 is 15 residues. Germline CDR1 is SGHTA and CDR2 is FQGNSA. Trimming cost V 4 bases and J 0 bases; bases outside gene matches: 2. Complete variable domain (other parts from reference TRBV7-2 and TRBJ2-2): GAGVSQSPSNKVTEKGKDVELRCDPISGHTALYWYRQSLGQGLEFLIYFQGNSAPDKSGLPSDRFSAERTGGSVSTLTIQRTQQEDSAVYLCASSSGTANTGELFFGEGSRLTVL.

This rearrangement joins TRBV6-5 to TRBJ2-5; tentative D call: TRBD2 (6 bases). The CDR3 spans 15 residues. In germline, CDR1 is MNHEY, CDR2 SVGAGI. V lost 4 bases, J lost 0 bases, and 12 bases lay in between. The CDR3 loop reads CASSSPGGHQETQYF. CDR3 bases: TGTGCCAGCAGTTCCCCTGGAGGGCACCAAGAGACCCAGTACTTC.

This clonotype was counted at least ten times. The V gene is TRBV7-2, the J gene TRBJ1-1; the D gene is possibly TRBD1 (5 bases). This CDR3 is built from 15 residues. CDR1 SGHTA and CDR2 FQGNSA come from the germline V gene. Trimming removed 5 bases at V and 1 base at J, with 14 bases between. Here the CDR3 reads CASSPRAGPNTEAFF. The CDR3 DNA reads as TGTGCCAGCAGCCCCCGAGCAGGGCCGAACACTGAAGCTTTCTTT.

To note about this clonotype: A read error may be the cause here, since a much bigger clone is one base away. The J gene is TRBJ2-5, the V gene TRBV29-1; D is uncertain. The CDR3 is 12 amino acids. Germline V CDR1 and CDR2: SQVTM, ANQGSEA. Here the CDR3 DNA reads TGCAGCGCTGAACTGGGGTTTGAGACCCAGTACTTC. This encodes CSAELGFETQYF.

This clonotype came up many times. The V call is TRBV19, the J call TRBJ1-1; D may be TRBD1 (6 bases). The CDR3 contains 14 residues. Germline V CDR1 and CDR2: LNHDA, SQIVND (reference sequence). V was cut by 8 bases and J by 0 bases, with 13 bases left in between. The CDR3 DNA follows: TGTGCCAGTGGATCAGGGGTCATGAACACTGAAGCTTTCTTT. The encoded protein is CASGSGVMNTEAFF. The variable domain in full, completed from reference TRBV19 and TRBJ1-1, reads DGGITQSPKYLFRKEGQNVTLSCEQNLNHDAMYWYRQDPGQGLRLIYYSQIVNDFQKGDIAEGYSVSREKKESFPLTVTSAQKNPTAFYLCASGSGVMNTEAFFGQGTRLTVV.